A single T cell receptor (beta chain) is shown here with its context. This receptor's antigen is unknown. Per-base quality was not reported, and no clone a single base away is much larger than it. The entry originates in a study of OX40 agonist ivuxolimab in advanced cancers. In the study overall: Ivuxolimab, which targeted the costimulatory receptor OX40 (CD134), was an agonistic, fully human IgG2 monoclonal antibody. Intravenous ivuxolimab was administered to patients every 2 weeks at six dose levels: 0.01, 0.1, 0.3, 1.5, 3 and 10 mg/kg. Among the roughly 50 dose-escalation patients, about 19 had hepatocellular carcinoma, 15 or so melanoma, 9 renal cell carcinoma and 9 head and neck cancer. In the dose-escalation cohort, approximately 82% of patients were male, and the mean age was roughly 60 years with a range of roughly 23 to 90. Patients were allowed to have had prior anti-PD-1, anti-PD-L1 or anti-CTLA-4 therapy, and approximately 40% of the dose-escalation patients had been treated with checkpoint inhibitors. Partial responses occurred in three dose-escalation patients, of whom one had hepatocellular carcinoma and two had cutaneous melanoma. The point of sequencing TCRbeta in the periphery was to test whether ivuxolimab changed TCR sequence diversity and drove clonal T-cell expansion. The monotherapy dose-escalation portion (N of about 52 patients) of the phase I ivuxolimab trial is reported in the paper. Study-wide findings and limitations: The antigen specificity of the clonally expanded peripheral T cells was not determined. At doses of 0.1 to 3.0 mg/kg, clonal expansion of both CD4+ and CD8+ T cells in blood was seen between baseline and week 6. Low levels of normalized T-cell clonal expansion were also seen in some patients who did not respond. After ivuxolimab, expanded clones were on average more numerous among CD8+ T cells than among CD4+ T cells. In partial responders in the 0.1-3.0 mg/kg groups, normalized peripheral clonal expansion was found to be among the lowest, especially among CD8+ T cells.

The germline V gene specifies MNHNS as CDR1 and SASEGT as CDR2. V is pared back by 2 bases and J by 4 bases, with 11 bases lying between the germline termini. The CDR3 numbers 14 residues from cysteine through phenylalanine. Only the CDR3 portion is preserved as DNA: 42 bases, with reading frame beginning at the first base. Genomic DNA was extracted from sorted cells for sequencing of the TCRbeta CDR3 region. TCRbeta CDR3 regions were sequenced using the immunoSEQ Assay. What TCRdb holds here is the immuneACCESS table cut down to in-frame rearrangements. Part of the clones is not present; checked against another copy, under half of the missing clones reflect an unresolved V gene, and the others are unexplained. This sample comprises about 93,000 clones, 92% of them detected only once. The ten largest clones add up to about 0.51% of the sample. Patients with autoimmune disease history or receiving systemic immunosuppression were excluded from the trial. Peripheral blood for TCR sequencing was collected from all dose cohorts at baseline, on cycle 4 day 1, and on cycle 7 day 1. Samples were obtained from an open-label, multicenter, first-in-human phase I dose-escalation trial of ivuxolimab. Adults with locally advanced or metastatic melanoma, renal cell, hepatocellular, or head and neck squamous cell carcinoma were enrolled in the trial. Before TCR sequencing, CD4+ T cells and CD8+ T cells from peripheral blood were sorted into separate populations.

This TCR came from an adult with an advanced solid tumor such as melanoma, head and neck, liver or kidney cancer. The sequencing here drew on CD4+ or CD8+ T cells sorted from blood, taken in a trial of the OX40 agonist ivuxolimab. This chain is built from TRBV6-1 and TRBJ1-2; the D segment cannot be called with confidence. The DNA reads TGTGCCAGCAGTGAATTCACGGACGGCTATGGCTACACCTTC. Its amino acids are CASSEFTDGYGYTF.